A selection of T cell receptor beta chains follows, all from one sample in a study of cytomegalovirus exposure and HLA in healthy donors. Method: immunoSEQ multiplex PCR; TCRdb's copy keeps in-frame clones and lacks some. The sample gives about 190,000 clones, 84% of which show up once; 0.25% to 0.3% is in the top ten. The sample taken for sequencing was PBMCs. These receptors came from a boy younger than 18 in good health and CMV-seronegative. Both conserved end residues are part of each CDR3. The D gene is left open where the match is weak. Part of the rows lack a size; the others show once, few, many or a class for expanded clones.

J,V,D,size,CDR3,DNA
TRBJ1-1,TRBV5-1,NA,NA,CASSVYRVGNTEAFF,TGCGCCAGCAGCGTGTACAGGGTGGGGAACACTGAAGCTTTCTTT
TRBJ1-5,TRBV7-2,NA,NA,CASSLARGNQPQHF,TGTGCCAGCAGCTTAGCTAGGGGGAATCAGCCCCAGCATTTT
TRBJ2-1,TRBV19,NA,NA,CASRKDEVIFTGEQFF,TGTGCCAGTAGAAAAGACGAGGTTATCTTCACTGGTGAGCAGTTCTTC
TRBJ2-1,TRBV9,NA,once,CASSGGQPIYNEQFF,TGTGCCAGCAGCGGTGGACAGCCTATCTACAATGAGCAGTTCTTC
TRBJ1-1,TRBV11-2,NA,NA,CASSPGGRIRRVHEAFF,TGTGCCAGCAGCCCCGGTGGGCGGATCCGCAGGGTTCACGAAGCTTTCTTT
TRBJ1-6,TRBV30,TRBD1,once,CAWGKTGFGSPLHF,TGTGCCTGGGGGAAGACAGGGTTTGGTTCACCCCTCCACTTT
TRBJ1-2,TRBV5-4,NA,few,CASSMEGLVAGPYGYTF,TGTGCCAGCAGCATGGAGGGTTTGGTTGCAGGGCCCTATGGCTACACCTTC
TRBJ1-5,TRBV27,NA,NA,CASSTGQRFNQPQHF,TGTGCCAGCAGTACGGGACAACGTTTCAATCAGCCCCAGCATTTT
TRBJ2-7,TRBV20-1,NA,NA,CSARGAYEQYF,TGCAGTGCTAGGGGAGCTTACGAGCAGTACTTC
TRBJ1-5,TRBV4-1,TRBD1,NA,CASSQLPTGGSNQPQHF,TGCGCCAGCAGCCAACTCCCCACAGGGGGCAGCAATCAGCCCCAGCATTTT
TRBJ2-7,TRBV27,NA,NA,CASSLAQYF,TGTGCCAGCAGTTTGGCGCAGTACTTC
TRBJ1-5,TRBV2,TRBD1,NA,CASARTGDNQPQHF,TGTGCCAGCGCCAGGACAGGGGACAATCAGCCCCAGCATTTT
TRBJ2-1,TRBV5-6,NA,NA,CASKQTAYNEQFF,TGTGCCAGCAAACAGACAGCCTACAATGAGCAGTTCTTC
TRBJ1-4,TRBV9,TRBD1,NA,CASSAGTANEKLFF,TGTGCCAGCAGTGCCGGGACAGCAAATGAAAAACTGTTTTTT
TRBJ1-1,TRBV6-5,TRBD1,NA,CASSRQGATPEAFF,TGTGCCAGCAGTCGACAGGGGGCGACCCCTGAAGCTTTCTTT
TRBJ2-2,TRBV5-1,NA,NA,CASSWDFNTGELFF,TGCGCCAGCAGCTGGGACTTTAACACCGGGGAGCTGTTTTTT
TRBJ1-2,TRBV19,NA,NA,CASSISGNYGYTF,TGTGCCAGTAGTATATCGGGGAACTATGGCTACACCTTC
TRBJ1-1,TRBV5-1,TRBD1,NA,CASSLVQGDTEAFF,TGCGCCAGCAGCTTGGTACAGGGGGACACTGAAGCTTTCTTT
TRBJ1-6,TRBV30,NA,NA,CAWSSQINSPLHF,TGTGCCTGGAGTTCCCAAATTAATTCACCCCTCCACTTT
TRBJ1-2,TRBV2,TRBD1,NA,CASSQGASYGYTF,TGTGCCAGCAGCCAGGGGGCGAGCTATGGCTACACCTTC
TRBJ2-3,TRBV10-3,NA,NA,CAISAGTDTQYF,TGTGCCATCAGTGCAGGGACAGATACGCAGTATTTT
TRBJ2-1,TRBV5-4,TRBD2,NA,CASSLGLAGANEQFF,TGTGCCAGCAGCTTGGGACTAGCGGGAGCAAATGAGCAGTTCTTC
TRBJ2-3,TRBV11-2,NA,NA,CASSLITGDLTDTQYF,TGTGCCAGCAGCTTAATTACGGGGGACCTCACAGATACGCAGTATTTT
TRBJ1-4,TRBV4-1,TRBD1,few,CASSAPKGDSFF,TGCGCCAGCAGTGCCCCCAAAGGGGACAGTTTTTTT
TRBJ2-3,TRBV6-6,NA,NA,CASSSLGASVPF,TGTGCCAGCAGTTCCCTCGGGGCTAGCGTCCCTTTT
TRBJ2-2,TRBV28,NA,NA,CASSLGGLNTGELFF,TGTGCCAGCAGTTTAGGAGGGCTGAACACCGGGGAGCTGTTTTTT
TRBJ1-1,TRBV7-9,NA,NA,CASSPSTVATTEAFF,TGTGCCAGCAGCCCATCGACAGTTGCAACGACTGAAGCTTTCTTT
TRBJ2-1,TRBV6-4,TRBD1,NA,CASSPGTGGQVEQFF,TGTGCCAGTTCTCCGGGGACAGGGGGCCAGGTTGAGCAGTTCTTC
TRBJ2-1,TRBV4-1,NA,NA,CASSLSDEQFF,TGCGCCAGCAGTCTCAGCGATGAGCAGTTCTTC
TRBJ2-2,TRBV9,TRBD1,NA,CASSVDPGTEITGELFF,TGTGCCAGCAGCGTAGATCCCGGGACAGAGATCACCGGGGAGCTGTTTTTT
TRBJ2-1,TRBV7-2,NA,NA,CASGRGNEQFF,TGTGCCAGCGGAAGGGGAAATGAGCAGTTCTTC
TRBJ2-6,TRBV27,NA,NA,CASSSPPRGNSGANALTF,TGTGCCAGCAGTTCCCCACCAAGGGGCAACTCTGGGGCCAACGCCCTGACTTTC
TRBJ2-7,TRBV7-8,TRBD1,NA,CASSLEGAATYEQYF,TGTGCCAGCAGCTTAGAGGGGGCCGCTACCTACGAGCAGTACTTC
TRBJ1-4,TRBV27,NA,NA,CASSLSQYEKLFF,TGTGCCAGCAGTTTATCACAATATGAAAAACTGTTTTTT
TRBJ2-3,TRBV19,NA,NA,CASSILGTDTQYF,TGTGCCAGTAGTATACTTGGCACAGATACGCAGTATTTT
TRBJ1-1,TRBV6-5,TRBD1,NA,CASSPTGGFEAFF,TGTGCCAGCAGCCCAACAGGGGGATTCGAAGCTTTCTTT
TRBJ2-1,TRBV27,TRBD2,NA,CASSFQTSGAANEQFF,TGTGCCAGCAGTTTTCAGACTAGCGGGGCGGCCAATGAGCAGTTCTTC
TRBJ2-7,TRBV6-1,TRBD1,NA,CASSETPGQGSEQYF,TGTGCCAGCAGTGAGACACCGGGACAGGGGTCCGAGCAGTACTTC
TRBJ1-4,TRBV28,NA,NA,CASADSNEKLFF,TGTGCCAGCGCGGATTCTAATGAAAAACTGTTTTTT
TRBJ1-6,TRBV15,TRBD1,NA,CATSRDRGFGSYNSPLHF,TGTGCCACCAGCAGGGACAGGGGGTTCGGCTCCTATAATTCACCCCTCCACTTT
TRBJ1-2,TRBV15,TRBD1,once,CATRGGLGYTF,TGTGCCACCAGAGGGGGCCTTGGCTACACCTTC
TRBJ2-1,TRBV6-6,NA,NA,CASSPQGNEQFF,TGTGCCAGCAGCCCACAGGGAAATGAGCAGTTCTTC
TRBJ1-1,TRBV6-4,NA,NA,CASSESENTEAFF,TGTGCCAGCAGTGAATCAGAGAACACTGAAGCTTTCTTT
TRBJ1-3,TRBV30,TRBD1,NA,CAWGGQRGNTIYF,TGTGCCTGGGGGGGACAGCGGGGAAACACCATATATTTT
TRBJ1-2,TRBV25-1,NA,NA,CASSESGGYTF,TGTGCCAGCAGTGAATCGGGAGGCTACACCTTC
TRBJ2-5,TRBV2,NA,NA,CASSERLAAQETQYF,TGTGCCAGCAGTGAGAGGCTAGCCGCCCAAGAGACCCAGTACTTC
TRBJ1-2,TRBV28,TRBD1,NA,CASSFSGQVSPSYTF,TGTGCCAGCAGTTTTTCGGGACAGGTTAGCCCCAGCTACACCTTC
TRBJ1-4,TRBV25-1,NA,NA,CASSSGPGKLLF,TGTGCCAGCAGTAGCGGCCCCGGGAAACTGCTTTTT
TRBJ1-1,TRBV10-3,NA,few,CAISEFGVRGNTEAFF,TGTGCCATCAGTGAGTTTGGGGTCAGGGGGAACACTGAAGCTTTCTTT
TRBJ1-1,TRBV28,NA,NA,CASGGIGTEAFF,TGTGCCAGCGGGGGGATTGGCACTGAAGCTTTCTTT